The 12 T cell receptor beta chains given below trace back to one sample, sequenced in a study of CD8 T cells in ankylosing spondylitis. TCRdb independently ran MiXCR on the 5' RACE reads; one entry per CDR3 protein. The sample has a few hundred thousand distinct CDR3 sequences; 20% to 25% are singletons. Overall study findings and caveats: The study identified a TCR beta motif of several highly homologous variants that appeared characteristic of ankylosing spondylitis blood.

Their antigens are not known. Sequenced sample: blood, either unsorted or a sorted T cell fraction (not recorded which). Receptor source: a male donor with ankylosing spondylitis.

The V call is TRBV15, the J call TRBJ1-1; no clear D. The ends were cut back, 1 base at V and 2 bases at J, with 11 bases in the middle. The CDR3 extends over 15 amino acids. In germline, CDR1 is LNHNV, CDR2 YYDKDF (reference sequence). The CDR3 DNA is TGTGCCACCAGCAGAGGCACAGCAACCAACACTGAAGCTTTCTTT. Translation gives CATSRGTATNTEAFF.

The CDR3 protein is CASSLWDMGETQYF. The CDR3 DNA reads TGCGCCAGCAGCTTGTGGGATATGGGGGAGACCCAGTACTTC. The J gene is TRBJ2-5, the V gene TRBV5-1; D gene uncertain. The germline V gene has CDR1 SGHRS and CDR2 YFSETQ. This CDR3 region has 14 residues. Trimming took off 1 base at V and 5 bases at J, with 12 bases between the two ends. Complete variable domain (other parts from reference TRBV5-1 and TRBJ2-5): KAGVTQTPRYLIKTRGQQVTLSCSPISGHRSVSWYQQTPGQGLQFLFEYFSETQRNKGNFPGRFSGRQFSNSRSEMNVSTLELGDSALYLCASSLWDMGETQYFGPGTRLLVL.

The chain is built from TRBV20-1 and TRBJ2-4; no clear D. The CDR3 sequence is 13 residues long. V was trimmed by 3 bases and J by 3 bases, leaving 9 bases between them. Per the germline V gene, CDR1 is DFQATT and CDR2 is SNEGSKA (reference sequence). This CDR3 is CSARRVGKNIQYF. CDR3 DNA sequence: TGCAGTGCTAGGCGTGTGGGCAAAAACATTCAGTACTTC.

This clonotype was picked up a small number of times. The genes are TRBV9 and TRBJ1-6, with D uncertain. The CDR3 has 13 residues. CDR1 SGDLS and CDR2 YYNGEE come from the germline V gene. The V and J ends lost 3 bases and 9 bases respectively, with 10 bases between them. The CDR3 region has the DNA TGTGCCAGCAGCGCCCTCGTGGGTTCACCCCTCCACTTT. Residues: CASSALVGSPLHF.

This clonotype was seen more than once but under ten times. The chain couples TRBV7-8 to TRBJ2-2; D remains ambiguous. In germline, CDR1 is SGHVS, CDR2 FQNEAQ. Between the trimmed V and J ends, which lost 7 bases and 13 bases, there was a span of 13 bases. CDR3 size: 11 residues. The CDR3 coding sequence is TGTGCCAGCAAAGGCCGGGTCCGGCTGTTTTTT. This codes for CASKGRVRLFF.

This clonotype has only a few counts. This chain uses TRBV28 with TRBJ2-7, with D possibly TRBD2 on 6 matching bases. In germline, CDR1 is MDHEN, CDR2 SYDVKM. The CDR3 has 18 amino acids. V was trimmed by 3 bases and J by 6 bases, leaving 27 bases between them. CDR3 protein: CASSFWDRFRASVGEQYF. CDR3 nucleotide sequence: TGTGCCAGCAGTTTTTGGGATCGCTTCCGGGCTAGCGTTGGCGAGCAGTACTTC.

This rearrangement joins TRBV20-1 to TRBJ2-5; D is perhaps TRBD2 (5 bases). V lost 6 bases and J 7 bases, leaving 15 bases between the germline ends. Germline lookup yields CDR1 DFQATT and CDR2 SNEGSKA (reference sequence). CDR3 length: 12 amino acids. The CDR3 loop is CSAELHEGTQYF. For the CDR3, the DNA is TGCAGTGCGGAACTTCATGAGGGGACCCAGTACTTC.

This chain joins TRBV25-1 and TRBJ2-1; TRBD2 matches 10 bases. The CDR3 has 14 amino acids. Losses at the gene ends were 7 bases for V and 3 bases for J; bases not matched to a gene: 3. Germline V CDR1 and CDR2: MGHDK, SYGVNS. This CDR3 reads CASIGLADYNEQFF. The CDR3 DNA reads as TGTGCCAGCATAGGACTAGCGGACTACAATGAGCAGTTCTTC.

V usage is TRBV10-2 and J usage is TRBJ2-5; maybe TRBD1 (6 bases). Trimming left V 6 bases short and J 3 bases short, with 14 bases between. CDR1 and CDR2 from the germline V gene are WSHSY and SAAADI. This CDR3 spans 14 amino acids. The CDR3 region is CASSPTGGEETQYF. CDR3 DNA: TGCGCCAGCAGCCCGACAGGAGGTGAAGAGACCCAGTACTTC.

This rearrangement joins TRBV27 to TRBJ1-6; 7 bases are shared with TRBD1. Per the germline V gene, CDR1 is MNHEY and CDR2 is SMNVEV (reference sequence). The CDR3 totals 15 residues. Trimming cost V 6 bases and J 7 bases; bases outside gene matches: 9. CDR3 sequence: CASSSPGQPNSPLHF. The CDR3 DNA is TGTGCCAGCAGCTCCCCGGGACAGCCGAATTCACCCCTCCACTTT.

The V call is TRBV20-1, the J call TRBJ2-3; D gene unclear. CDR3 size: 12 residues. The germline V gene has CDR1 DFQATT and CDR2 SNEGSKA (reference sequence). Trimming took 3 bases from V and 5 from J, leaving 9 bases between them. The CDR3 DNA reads TGCAGTGCTAGCCCTGCGTTAGATACGCAGTATTTT. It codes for CSASPALDTQYF.

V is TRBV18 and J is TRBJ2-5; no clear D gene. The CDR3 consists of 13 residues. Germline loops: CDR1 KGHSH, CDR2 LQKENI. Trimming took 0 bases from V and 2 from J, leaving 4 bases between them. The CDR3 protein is CASSPPSQETQYF. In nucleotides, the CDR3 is TGTGCCAGCTCACCACCGTCACAAGAGACCCAGTACTTC.